This TCR beta chain was profiled in a study of post-analysis software for immune sequencing data. Regarding this clonotype: Antigen unknown.

Unique molecular identifiers had been added to the TCR beta cDNA libraries. Between roughly 1 and 10 million T cells gave rise to approximately 520,000 cDNA molecules. MiXCR, applied by TCRdb to the PCR reads, yields one record per CDR3 protein. Of 450,000 to 700,000 distinct CDR3 sequences detected, about 40% appear once; the ten largest clones hold 1.5% to 2%. Study-wide findings and caveats: Elevated frequency relative to controls characterized roughly 5 TRBV segments in patients, TRBV5-6, TRBV5-1 and TRBV20-1 among them.

CDR1 and CDR2 from the germline V gene are SGHVS and FQNEAQ. This CDR3 has 12 amino acids. Trimming took off 1 base at V and 13 bases at J, with 8 bases between the two ends. The chain couples TRBV7-8 to TRBJ1-6; D call uncertain. The clonotype comes from a girl aged 10-17 years with multiple sclerosis. Sequencing used blood. This chain's CDR3 is CASSLVNDPLHF. Here the CDR3 DNA reads TGTGCCAGCAGCTTAGTAAATGACCCCCTCCACTTT.